This T cell receptor beta chain emerged from a study of blood T cell repertoires in COVID-19 (dated by TCRdb to 2020 to 2021). For context, the study as a whole: Samples covering the acute and convalescent phases of COVID-19 were provided by collaborators in the United States, Italy and Spain. The material from the prospective study consisted of cDNA or gDNA derived from T cells, B-cell-depleted T cells, or PBMCs. Deeply sampled blood TCRbeta repertoires from subjects exposed to, actively infected with, or recovered from COVID-19 were included in the dataset. A freely available public database, intended as a resource for researchers studying the immune response to SARS-CoV-2, is where the repertoires were released. Samples were obtained from the ongoing ImmuneRACE study (first 160 participants) and from over 1,000 subjects provided by 6 global collaborators. Sample metadata almost always included a de-identified subject ID, COVID-19 status, age in years and sex. Where available, HLA class I and class II types were taken from metadata supplied by the sample provider and were not determined by assay-based typing.

This clone was found a few times. No cognate antigen has been identified for it. Base qualities are not recorded, but no much larger clone differs from it by a single base. Based on the germline V gene, the CDR1 and CDR2 sequences are SGHRS and YFSETQ. The CDR3 spans 17 residues, from the cysteine through the phenylalanine. Of all the DNA, just the CDR3 is kept, 51 bases in frame from base 1. The germline ends are 19 bases apart after V is trimmed by 4 bases and J by 0 bases. Participants in the prospective study were enrolled through a virtual design, were aged about 18 to 90 years, and lived in roughly 24 United States geographic areas. To assign participants to cohorts, the prospective study relied on clinical history that participants themselves reported in a screening survey and a study questionnaire. In the prospective study, whole blood, serum and a nasopharyngeal or oropharyngeal swab were collected from each participant by mobile phlebotomists. Over an approximately 2-month period, participants in the prospective study had the option of providing additional blood draws and questionnaires. Blood samples from the prospective study were shipped frozen or at room temperature prior to DNA extraction.

The full study reports these points: Clinical and demographic metadata were provided uncurated, with the amount varying by source and participant.

TCRbeta CDR3 regions were amplified from genomic DNA using the immunoSEQ Assay, a bias-controlled multiplex PCR. The authors processed their data as follows. Within the assay, amplification of reference gene primers was used to estimate how many nucleated cells each sample contained. To quantify the absolute abundance of each unique TCRbeta CDR3 rearrangement, sequence reads were collapsed and filtered. For each sample, productive Simpson clonality was calculated as the square root of Simpson's diversity index over productive rearrangements. TCRdb holds this immuneACCESS table with in-frame rearrangements only. Some clones are missing; in checked studies, unresolved V genes explain under half, and the rest has no known cause. That table gives V, J and clone size, and the DNA gave D and trimming. A total of about 220,000 clones appear in this sample, roughly 85% of them only once. The ten most abundant clones make up over 3% of the sample.

Sequencing input: PBMCs or T cells enriched from blood (not recorded which). The V gene is TRBV5-1 and the J gene is TRBJ1-1; tentative D gene TRBD1, with 5 bases matching. The receptor comes from a woman aged 40 to 55 with acute COVID-19. The DNA reads as follows: TGCGCCAGCAGCCCGAGGCAGGGAAACCTCATGAACACTGAAGCTTTCTTT. The resulting protein is CASSPRQGNLMNTEAFF.